What follows is one TCR beta chain and its context. Its antigen is still unknown. A much more abundant neighbour one base away suggests this may be a read error. Germline V gene lookup returns CDR1 SGHRS and CDR2 YFSETQ. The CDR3 contains 13 residues. These data originate in a study of spatial heterogeneity in lung cancer. Study-wide findings and caveats: Ubiquitous, expanded tumor-derived TCRs were more frequently observed in blood at resection than at follow-up.

Time point: sample taken at primary tumor resection. TCRs were sequenced from unsorted whole RNA of tumor, nontumor lung or PBMC. Each TCR cDNA molecule carried a unique molecular identifier. One entry per CDR3 protein results from TCRdb running MiXCR on the 5' RACE reads. This table holds 43,000 or so distinct CDR3 sequences, almost 7% found once. Sequencing used PBMCs, obtained at surgery. This chain uses TRBV5-1 with TRBJ2-7; D might be TRBD1 (6 bases). This clonotype was sampled from a female donor with early-stage non-small cell lung cancer. The CDR3 sequence: CANSLDRTYEQYF. As DNA, the CDR3 is TGCGCCAACAGCCTCGACAGGACCTACGAGCAGTACTTC.